The clone carrying this T cell receptor beta chain was found many times. Its specificity is unknown. CDR1 and CDR2 from the germline V gene are SEHNR and FQNEAQ (reference sequence). This CDR3 has 11 residues. The V end lost 8 bases, the J end lost 8 bases, and 11 bases lay between the germline ends. These data are taken from a study of early T cells in non-severe SARS-CoV-2 infection. Study summary: The study sequenced bulk RNA from unsorted whole blood, with chains unpaired. General study findings and limits: There was a bias toward anti-spike CD8 responses in VDJdb matching, which missed private and CD4 specificities.

Individual cDNA molecules were tagged with unique molecular identifiers, the study reported. TCRdb re-called the 5' RACE reads through MiXCR, storing one row per CDR3 protein. The data show tens of thousands of distinct CDR3 sequences, around 6% seen once. Sequencing input: whole blood. The chain recombines TRBV7-9 with TRBJ2-3; D may match TRBD1 or TRBD2 (5 bases each). The source is an adult who was a healthcare worker with PCR-confirmed SARS-CoV-2 infection or an uninfected control (not recorded which). CDR3 region: CASSPGTTQYF. The CDR3 DNA reads as TGTGCCAGCTCCCCAGGGACTACGCAGTATTTT.